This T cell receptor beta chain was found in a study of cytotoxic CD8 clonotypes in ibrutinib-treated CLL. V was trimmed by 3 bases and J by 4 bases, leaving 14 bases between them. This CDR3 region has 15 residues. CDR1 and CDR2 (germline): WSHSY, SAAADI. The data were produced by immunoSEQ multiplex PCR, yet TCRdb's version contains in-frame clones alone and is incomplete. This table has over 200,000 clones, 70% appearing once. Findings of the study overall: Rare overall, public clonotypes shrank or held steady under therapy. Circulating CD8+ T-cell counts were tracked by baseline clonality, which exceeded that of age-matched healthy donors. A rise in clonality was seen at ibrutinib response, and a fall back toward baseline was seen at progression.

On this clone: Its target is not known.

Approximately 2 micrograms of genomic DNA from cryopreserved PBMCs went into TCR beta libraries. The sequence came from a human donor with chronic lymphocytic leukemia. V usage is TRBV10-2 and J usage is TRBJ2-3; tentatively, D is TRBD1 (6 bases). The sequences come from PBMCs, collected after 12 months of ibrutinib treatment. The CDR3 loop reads CASSEHRVIADTQYF. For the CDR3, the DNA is TGCGCCAGCAGTGAACACAGGGTAATCGCAGATACGCAGTATTTT.